Reported below is one TCR beta chain. Its antigen is not identified. The data were taken from a study of cytomegalovirus exposure and HLA in healthy donors. Findings and caveats of the study: In a later analysis, about 17,000 TCR beta sequences were associated with HLA alleles at 0.05 false discovery rate.

Germline V gives CDR1 SGHRS, CDR2 YFSETQ. J gave up 1 base and V 2 bases, and 5 bases lay outside the gene matches. CDR3 length: 15 amino acids. Primers: 60 Vbeta forward and 13 Jbeta reverse. TCRdb's copy holds only in-frame clones and misses some; the assay was immunoSEQ multiplex PCR. The data contain more than 150,000 clones, 76% of them singletons. This chain connects TRBV5-1 to TRBJ2-5; 7 bases fit TRBD1. This TCR was recovered from a man between 18 and 29 years old in good health and CMV-seronegative. The material sequenced was PBMCs. The CDR3 DNA sequence: TGCGCCAGCAGCTTTATAAGACAGGGCCAAGAGACCCAGTACTTC. Protein product: CASSFIRQGQETQYF.